This TCR beta chain was identified in a study of untreated major depressive disorder. TCRdb's table, derived via immunoSEQ multiplex PCR, lists solely in-frame clones and lacks some. This sample has tens of thousands of clones; roughly 89% occur once, and the top ten carry 0.4% to 0.6%. The receptor comes from a woman aged 40-49 years in good health. Input material: CD4+ T cells from PBMCs.

The CDR3 nucleotides are TGTGCCAGTACCTCACTGGAGGGGGGGAGCTCCTACAATGAGCAGTTCTTC. Residues: CASTSLEGGSSYNEQFF. The gene calls are TRBV19 and TRBJ2-1; D possibly corresponds to TRBD2 (7 bases). This CDR3 comprises 17 residues. Trimming removed 7 bases from V and 0 bases from J, with 19 bases in between. Germline V gene data show CDR1 as LNHDA and CDR2 as SQIVND (reference sequence).